This T cell receptor (beta chain) was sequenced during a study of control samples from healthy donors and cancer patients. Using immunoSEQ multiplex PCR, the repertoire was profiled, and TCRdb retains in-frame clones only, with some absent. The table lists 130,000 to 150,000 clones, 92% of them singletons. There are 13 residues in the CDR3. CDR1 and CDR2 (germline): SGDLS, YYNGEE. The ends were cut back, 3 bases at V and 6 bases at J, with 10 bases in the middle. The receptor comes from a man aged 30-40 years in good health. Specimen: blood. The chain employs TRBV9 and TRBJ2-1, with D uncertain. The CDR3 DNA follows: TGTGCCAGCAGCGCTCCGGCGGTCAATGAGCAGTTCTTC. This codes for CASSAPAVNEQFF. The variable domain in full, completed from reference TRBV9 and TRBJ2-1, reads DSGVTQTPKHLITATGQRVTLRCSPRSGDLSVYWYQQSLDQGLQFLIQYYNGEERAKGNILERFSAQQFPDLHSELNLSSLELGDSALYFCASSAPAVNEQFFGPGTRLTVL.